Sequencing of this T cell receptor beta chain was carried out in a study of cytomegalovirus exposure and HLA in healthy donors (dated by TCRdb to 2016 to 2017). Some background on the complete study: According to an earlier analysis of 550 to 750 of the donors, some 170 million T cells yielded 120 million or so unique TCR beta sequences and about 300 Gb of sequence data. Class I and class II HLA loci were covered by the typing at four-digit resolution. On average, around 240,000 unique TCR beta nucleotide sequences were sequenced per donor among 350 to 400 genotyped donors of the cohort, with 15% to 20% of those sequences being non-productive. Donor age, sex, ethnicity and CMV serostatus were compiled alongside the repertoire data. Rather than using new phenotypic data, the later analysis identified candidate immune exposures from TCR beta sequences and from how often those sequences occurred across donors. The study aimed to test whether signatures of past pathogen exposure could be identified by cataloging public T cell receptors. A separate validation cohort of approximately 120 different subjects was used in addition to the roughly 620-subject first cohort. A handful of DR-DQ haplotypes were handled as single units for association and clustering because linkage in the cohort was strong. To decide whether each TCR beta V gene segment behaved as functional or pseudogenic, an earlier analysis of some 540 of the donors relied on high-throughput TCR beta sequencing. High-throughput TCR immunosequencing, statistical association of individual TCRs with disease status, and machine learning were combined to predict cytomegalovirus infection status. Genome-wide SNP genotypes for about 55% of the 666 donors were used in a later genetic analysis, which treated that subset as a discovery cohort. All discovery cohort repertoires had been generated using a single sequencing platform. The study profiled the T cell repertoires of around 700 subjects by immunosequencing and related them to cytomegalovirus serostatus. To study patterns of TCR occurrence, a later analysis re-analyzed previously published TCR beta repertoires from around 700 donors and added high-resolution HLA genotyping. Roughly 310 gigabases of sequencing data and roughly 90 million unique TCR sequences were included in an early release covering around 600 HLA-typed donors. The number of donors typed differed by locus, with about 629-630 for A, B, C, DRB1 and DQB1, roughly 520 for DQA1, 600 to 610 for DPA1, and around 450 for DPB1. Of the roughly 400 genotyped donors, 65% to 90% were placed in the genetic ancestry cluster associated with self-reported Caucasian donors.

The library was obtained by the immunoSEQ multiplex PCR assay. For the multiplex PCR, a mixture combining 60 forward primers for TCR Vbeta segments and 13 reverse primers for TCR Jbeta segments was used. The CDR3 region of rearranged TCR beta genes was amplified from genomic DNA with a multiplex PCR assay. Amplified TCR beta libraries were sequenced as 87-base-pair reads on the Illumina HiSeq System. Concerning the study's data processing: A later analysis tallied approximately 87 million unique TCR beta chains across the 700 or so repertoires, and about 12 million of those chains were shared by two or more donors. Raw reads were error-corrected and collapsed into unique sequences by a nearest-neighbor algorithm in which closely related sequences were merged to remove PCR and sequencing errors. CDR3 sequences were aligned to IMGT reference sequences to assign V, D and J gene segments. For a sequence to be retained, at least a six-nucleotide match to both a V gene segment and a J gene segment was required. Rearrangements were classified as productive when the CDR3 lacked stop codons and remained in frame with V and J, and all other rearrangements were classified as non-productive. CDR3 was defined according to IMGT convention as the region running from the second conserved V-encoded cysteine to the conserved J-encoded phenylalanine. The earlier analysis of about 610 of the donors excluded any sequence lacking an unambiguous match to a single V gene segment. In an earlier analysis of some 590 of the donors, V segments were called functional above 56.7% productive rearrangements and were called segregating when the between-donor standard deviation exceeded 5%. A statistical classification framework was developed to diagnose cytomegalovirus status using the catalog of TCR beta chain sequences. In a later analysis, V and J genes were assigned by comparing TCR nucleotide sequences against IMGT/GENE-DB human TR gene sequences. In a later analysis, CDR3 sequences and most-parsimonious VDJ recombination scenarios were assigned using the TCRdist pipeline. In a later analysis, each TCR beta chain was defined by its CDR3 amino acid sequence together with its V-gene family, and reads without a unique V-gene family were excluded. To address suspected cross-contamination and a sequencing artifact, a later analysis removed under 600 highly shared, low-generation-probability nucleotide sequences. In a later analysis, a clonal expansion index was calculated for each public chain from normalized within-repertoire ranks of inferred template counts. In a later analysis, generation probabilities were computed with a VDJ recombination model fitted to out-of-frame rearrangements, and the resulting probabilities were checked against IGoR. A later analysis scored TCR-TCR, TCR-HLA and TCR-CMV co-occurrence with hypergeometric tests, applying a repertoire-size bias correction to TCR pairs. To estimate false discovery rates, a later analysis permuted the HLA or CMV assignments 20 times. A later analysis grouped co-occurring TCRs with DBSCAN, adding TCRdist sequence similarity when clustering within HLA-allele-positive subsets. For co-occurrence clustering, repertoires with fewer than 30,000 or more than 120,000 public chains were excluded, along with five repertoires with anomalous nucleotide sharing. As stored in TCRdb, this immuneACCESS dataset retains in-frame rearrangements with V and J assigned. A fraction of the clones does not appear; measured against another copy, unresolved V genes explain less than half of the discrepancy, and the remainder lacks a known reason. V and J calls and clone size are given by that table; D and trimming were obtained from the DNA. Across this sample there are over 150,000 clones, with about 85% seen only once. Clones ranked in the top ten supply around 2.6% of the sample.

A word on this clone: Its cognate antigen has yet to be identified. No quality values exist for individual bases; no much larger clone is one base distant.

Broader findings and caveats from the paper: The only immune exposure information available for the cohort was CMV serostatus. According to a later analysis, TCR association rates differed among HLA loci, with DRB1 alleles showing the most associated TCRs and HLA-C alleles showing the fewest. In this cohort, only TCR beta chains were sequenced, and detectable features were limited by the absence of alpha or paired-chain data. Across donors, most TCR sequences were observed very rarely, whereas some public TCRs were present in many individuals. Compared with the 666-donor mean, donors in an Asian-associated ancestry cluster had fewer N-insertions in productive TCRs, according to a later genetic analysis. In a later analysis, most CMV-associated TCR beta chains were found to appear HLA-restricted, with HLA associations seemingly driven largely by CMV exposure. A group of highly shared sequence variants was considered likely to be a technical artifact of the sequencing pipeline. Because HLA typing was unavailable for some donors at each locus, only the typed subset was used in association tests. Broadly in line with IMGT annotations, most TCR beta V segments showed up in productive rearrangements about 87% or about 30% of the time in an earlier analysis of around 600 of the donors. The study gave a list of about 150 TCR beta chains associated with cytomegalovirus. Because counts were too low, some 17 rarely observed V segments, including chromosome 9 orphons, were excluded from the earlier analysis of 587 of the donors. The classifier was reported to diagnose cytomegalovirus status with high specificity and sensitivity in both the original and validation cohorts. Linkage disequilibrium might explain the correlated functional status among segregating V segments, but an unknown experimental factor could not be excluded. The presence/absence analyses assumed that sequencing depth was roughly uniform across donors, and that assumption may not be true. The authors suggested that the approach could potentially be extended to other disease states and immunological phenotypes. In vitro tests confirmed that a few of the cytomegalovirus-associated TCR beta chains recognize cytomegalovirus antigens. A later analysis found that HLA-associated TCR beta chains were more clonally expanded and had lower generation probabilities than equally common non-associated chains. Assigning TCR associations to individual alleles was difficult when HLA alleles, especially DR and DQ, strongly co-occurred. Specific HLA alleles were associated with over 15,000 TCR beta sequences at a false discovery rate of 0.05 in a later analysis. A later analysis reported that several top co-occurrence clusters appeared linked to parvovirus B19, influenza, CMV and Epstein-Barr virus. A further reported finding was that TCR beta sequences accurately predicted the HLA-A and HLA-B alleles for most subjects in the first cohort. A later genetic analysis associated a missense DCLRE1C variant with V-gene and J-gene trimming of TCR beta chains, and an independent cohort replicated the association.

In total, more than 500 healthy bone marrow donors made up the cohort. Cohort members were all nominally healthy when sampled, although unrecorded immune exposures were likely present. The donor tested CMV seropositive and was one of the 289 seropositive cohort members. A peripheral blood sample was collected from each donor, and TCR beta sequencing was performed on peripheral blood mononuclear cells. The Qiagen DNeasy Blood Extraction Kit was used to extract genomic DNA from the blood cell samples. Sequencing was performed on PBMCs. This TCR came from a man younger than 40 in good health and CMV-seropositive.

In nucleotide form, the sequence is TGTGCCAGCATGAAGGGGCCTTATGAAGGCTACACCTTC. Its protein reads: CASMKGPYEGYTF. The chain couples TRBV27 to TRBJ1-2; the D segment could be TRBD1, given 5 matching bases. The CDR3 runs 13 residues from the cysteine to the phenylalanine. Left in the record is the CDR3 DNA by itself, 39 bases read in frame from the first base. Per the germline V gene (reference sequence), MNHEY is the CDR1 and SMNVEV is the CDR2. At the junction V is shortened by 7 bases and J by 8 bases, with 17 bases in between.